This TCR beta chain was recovered during a study of cytomegalovirus exposure and HLA in healthy donors. Turning to this clone: Its specificity is unknown.

The germline V gene has CDR1 MDHEN and CDR2 SYDVKM. The CDR3 is made up of 11 amino acids. Trimming left V 5 bases short and J 11 bases short, with 10 bases between. 60 Vbeta and 13 Jbeta primers were used in PCR. Clones were read by immunoSEQ multiplex PCR, and TCRdb kept only the in-frame ones, dropping some. Among about 120,000 clones listed, 82% were seen once. Study-wide findings and caveats: Later work associated roughly 17,000 TCR beta sequences with HLA alleles at 0.05 false discovery rate. Presence/absence analyses took donor sequencing depth as roughly uniform.

What was sequenced was PBMCs. The chain has TRBV28 and TRBJ2-1, with D possibly TRBD1 on 5 matching bases. This receptor was taken from a woman between 18 and 29 years old in good health and CMV-seronegative. Here the CDR3 DNA reads TGTGCCAGCAGTCTAGACAGACAGCAGTTCTTC. Its protein product is CASSLDRQQFF.